The 18 T cell receptor beta chains below were found in one sample sequenced in a study of type 1 regulatory T cells. In TCRdb, the reads were re-called with MiXCR into one record per CDR3 protein. The table shows about 65,000 distinct CDR3 sequences, with nearly 50% occurring only once. These receptors' antigens are unknown. The sample taken for sequencing was cultured non-Tr1 T cells, either the whole culture or a sorted T cell fraction (not recorded which). These receptors were collected from a human donor in good health.

A single count supports this clonotype. The chain has TRBV7-9 and TRBJ2-7; the match to TRBD2 covers 12 bases. Trimming cost V 5 bases and J 4 bases; bases outside gene matches: 15. The CDR3 length is 18 residues. Per germline, CDR1 SEHNR and CDR2 FQNEAQ (reference sequence). CDR3 region: CASSPLGTSGSLGYEQYF. In DNA, the CDR3 is TGTGCCAGCAGCCCCTTGGGGACTAGCGGGTCCCTGGGGTACGAGCAGTACTTC.

V and J are TRBV11-2 and TRBJ1-6; the D gene is possibly TRBD1 (6 bases). The V end was cut by 1 base, the J end by 7 bases, with 17 bases between. The CDR3 sequence is 17 residues long. CDR1 is SGHAT, CDR2 FQNNGV, per germline. In DNA form, the CDR3 reads TGTGCCAGCAGCTTAGTGGTCAGAGGGGGATTAAATTCACCCCTCCACTTT. This codes for CASSLVVRGGLNSPLHF. Drawing the rest from reference TRBV11-2 and TRBJ1-6, the complete variable domain is EAGVAQSPRYKIIEKRQSVAFWCNPISGHATLYWYQQILGQGPKLLIQFQNNGVVDDSQLPKDRFSAERLKGVDSTLKIQPAKLEDSAVYLCASSLVVRGGLNSPLHFGNGTRLTVT.

Only a few counts were recorded for this clonotype. The chain links TRBV5-1 to TRBJ2-2, with TRBD1 matching 8 bases. V shed 5 bases, J shed 4 bases, and the junction held 7 bases outside the gene matches. Germline V gene data show CDR1 as SGHRS and CDR2 as YFSETQ. The CDR3 is 15 amino acids. The CDR3 DNA reads TGCGCCAGCAGGCCGGGACAGGCAGGCACCGGGGAGCTGTTTTTT. Its translation: CASRPGQAGTGELFF. Full variable domain (outside the CDR3, taken from reference TRBV5-1 and TRBJ2-2): KAGVTQTPRYLIKTRGQQVTLSCSPISGHRSVSWYQQTPGQGLQFLFEYFSETQRNKGNFPGRFSGRQFSNSRSEMNVSTLELGDSALYLCASRPGQAGTGELFFGEGSRLTVL.

Points on this clonotype: One end of the junction is discordant with germline, which a read error may explain. The J gene is TRBJ2-1, the V gene TRBV9; weak D call: TRBD1 (6 bases). There are 15 residues in the CDR3. Germline CDR1 reads SGDLS; CDR2 reads YYNGEE. The DNA of the CDR3 is TGTGCCAGCAGCGTAGAAGGGGGAACCTACCATGAGCAGTTCTTC. This translates into CASSVEGGTYHEQFF.

In its sample, this clonotype was seen a few times. The rearrangement links TRBV7-2 to TRBJ2-5; no reliable D call. The V gene lost 3 bases and the J gene lost 5 bases, with 13 bases spanning the gap. The CDR3 is 14 residues long. Germline V gene lookup returns CDR1 SGHTA and CDR2 FQGNSA. In DNA form, the CDR3 reads TGTGCCAGCAGCTTTGGGTCCCCTGATGAGACCCAGTACTTC. Its translation is CASSFGSPDETQYF.

The chain recombines TRBV7-3 with TRBJ2-2; 7 positions match TRBD2. CDR3 length: 16 residues. Germline CDR1 reads SGHTA; CDR2 reads FQGTGA. V lost 7 bases and J lost 6; bases outside the gene matches: 14. In DNA form, the CDR3 reads TGTGCCAGCACCCCCGTAGCGGGTTCGACCCCCGGGGAGCTGTTTTTT. It encodes CASTPVAGSTPGELFF. Using reference TRBV7-3 and TRBJ2-2 for the parts outside the CDR3, the full variable domain is GAGVSQTPSNKVTEKGKYVELRCDPISGHTALYWYRQSLGQGPEFLIYFQGTGAADDSGLPNDRFFAVRPEGSVSTLKIQRTERGDSAVYLCASTPVAGSTPGELFFGEGSRLTVL.

The genes are TRBV7-2 and TRBJ1-2; 7 bases map to TRBD1. The CDR3 loop spans 15 amino acids. Germline trimming cut 1 base from V and 2 bases from J; bases unmatched to any gene: 4. CDR1 SGHTA and CDR2 FQGNSA come from the germline V gene. The CDR3, as DNA: TGTGCCAGCAGCTTAGGAGGGACAGCCAACTATGGCTACACCTTC. Translating gives CASSLGGTANYGYTF.

The chain has TRBV27 and TRBJ2-1, with D maybe TRBD1 (6 bases). V dropped 6 bases and J dropped 3 bases, with 15 bases sitting between them. The CDR3 covers 15 residues. Germline loops: CDR1 MNHEY, CDR2 SMNVEV (reference sequence). The CDR3: CASRPQGKFYNEQFF. CDR3 in DNA: TGTGCCAGCAGACCGCAGGGGAAATTCTACAATGAGCAGTTCTTC.

CDR3: CASCFGGANTGELFF. The CDR3 nucleotides read TGCGCCAGCTGTTTCGGCGGGGCGAACACCGGGGAGCTGTTTTTT. The chain is built from TRBV10-2 and TRBJ2-2, with D perhaps matching TRBD2 (6 bases). CDR3 length equals 15 residues. Per the germline V gene, CDR1 is WSHSY and CDR2 is SAAADI. The V end lost 8 bases, the J end lost 0 bases, and 13 bases lay between the germline ends.

This clonotype has a count of ten or more. The genes are TRBV12-3 or TRBV12-4 and TRBJ2-5; tentatively, D is TRBD1 or TRBD2 (7 bases each). The V and J ends lost 5 bases and 2 bases respectively, with 21 bases between them. The CDR3 is 17 residues long. CDR3 sequence (DNA): TGTGCCAGCAGTATACAACCCCTCAGGGGGGGTCAAGAGACCCAGTACTTC. Amino acids: CASSIQPLRGGQETQYF.

This clonotype showed up just a few times. This chain connects TRBV12-3 or TRBV12-4 to TRBJ2-5, with D possibly being TRBD1 (6 bases). The ends were cut back, 6 bases at V and 1 base at J, with 12 bases in the middle. The length of the CDR3 is 14 residues. The CDR3 region is CASSNQGIQETQYF. The CDR3 region has the DNA TGTGCCAGCAGCAACCAGGGGATCCAAGAGACCCAGTACTTC.

This clonotype has just a few counts. V usage is TRBV12-3 or TRBV12-4 and J usage is TRBJ1-2; TRBD1 might be the D (6 bases). The CDR3 covers 17 residues. V gave up 5 bases and J gave up 0 bases, with 19 bases separating them. The chain's CDR3 is CASSTPGQMDPNYGYTF. The CDR3 DNA reads TGTGCCAGCAGTACTCCGGGACAAATGGATCCTAACTATGGCTACACCTTC.

This clonotype was seen more than once but under ten times. The chain recombines TRBV30 with TRBJ1-5, with a possible D match to TRBD1 (5 bases). Trimming took 4 bases from V and 3 from J, leaving 7 bases between them. Germline CDR1 is GTSNPN and CDR2 is SVGIG (reference sequence). This CDR3 region has 12 residues. In nucleotides, the CDR3 is TGTGCCTGGAACAGGCCCAATCAGCCCCAGCATTTT. Its protein product is CAWNRPNQPQHF.

The chain uses TRBV20-1 and TRBJ1-6; a possible D gene is TRBD1 (6 bases). This CDR3 contains 15 residues. V shed 3 bases and J shed 6 bases, with 15 bases lying between them. Germline CDR1 reads DFQATT; CDR2 reads SNEGSKA (reference sequence). The CDR3 sequence: CSASRHGTSNSPLHF. CDR3 nucleotides: TGCAGTGCTAGCCGCCACGGGACAAGTAATTCACCCCTCCACTTT.

The chain links TRBV6-6 to TRBJ2-3; TRBD2 agrees at 10 bases. The germline V gene encodes CDR1 MNHNY and CDR2 SVGAGI (reference sequence). The junction had 3 bases not matched to a gene; V was cut back by 2 bases and J by 4 bases. The CDR3 extends over 15 amino acids. The CDR3 sequence is CASSYSGGAADTQYF. Written as DNA, the CDR3 is TGTGCCAGCAGTTACAGCGGGGGGGCAGCAGATACGCAGTATTTT.

The chain employs TRBV4-2 and TRBJ2-1, with D hard to call. The CDR3 has 13 residues. The ends were cut back, 0 bases at V and 10 bases at J, with 10 bases in the middle. CDR1 and CDR2 from the germline V gene are LGHNA and YNFKEQ. As DNA, the CDR3 is TGTGCCAGCAGCCAAGATTGGGTGGTAGAGCAGTTCTTC. Amino acids: CASSQDWVVEQFF.

V and J are TRBV7-9 and TRBJ2-1; 10 nucleotides agree with TRBD2. CDR1 is SEHNR and CDR2 is FQNEAQ in the germline V gene (reference sequence). V gave up 1 base and J gave up 1 base; unmatched junction bases: 10. This CDR3 is 19 amino acids long. CDR3 sequence reads: CASSLDRASGGVSYNEQFF. In nucleotides, the CDR3 is TGTGCCAGCAGCTTAGATCGGGCTAGCGGGGGCGTTTCCTACAATGAGCAGTTCTTC.

This clonotype was recorded a few times. The rearrangement uses TRBV7-2 and TRBJ2-3; TRBD2 agrees at 7 bases. CDR1 is SGHTA and CDR2 is FQGNSA in the germline V gene. The CDR3 consists of 16 residues. The trim removed 4 bases at V and 1 base at J, leaving 8 bases unmatched. Here the CDR3 reads CASSSKGRARTDTQYF. The CDR3 DNA reads as TGTGCCAGCAGCTCCAAGGGGAGGGCCCGCACAGATACGCAGTATTTT.